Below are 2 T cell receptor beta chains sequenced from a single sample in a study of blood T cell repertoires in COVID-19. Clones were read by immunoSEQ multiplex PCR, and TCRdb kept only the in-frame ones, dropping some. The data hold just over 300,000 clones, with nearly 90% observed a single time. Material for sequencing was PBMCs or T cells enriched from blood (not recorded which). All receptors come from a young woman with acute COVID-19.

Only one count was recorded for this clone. The CDR3 region is CASSLEQGNTYGYTF. CDR3 DNA: TGCGCCAGCAGCTTGGAACAGGGGAACACCTATGGCTACACCTTC. The chain uses TRBV5-1 and TRBJ1-2; 7 bases fit TRBD1. The CDR3 consists of 15 residues. Germline-derived CDR1 and CDR2 are SGHRS and YFSETQ. V gave up 0 bases and J gave up 4 bases; unmatched junction bases: 6.

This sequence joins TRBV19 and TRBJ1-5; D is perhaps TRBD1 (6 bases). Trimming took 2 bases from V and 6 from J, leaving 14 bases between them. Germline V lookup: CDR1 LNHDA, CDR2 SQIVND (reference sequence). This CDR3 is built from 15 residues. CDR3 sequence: CASSIITGSPQPQHF. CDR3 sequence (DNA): TGTGCCAGTAGTATAATAACAGGGAGTCCTCAGCCCCAGCATTTT. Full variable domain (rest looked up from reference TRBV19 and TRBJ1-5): DGGITQSPKYLFRKEGQNVTLSCEQNLNHDAMYWYRQDPGQGLRLIYYSQIVNDFQKGDIAEGYSVSREKKESFPLTVTSAQKNPTAFYLCASSIITGSPQPQHFGDGTRLSIL.